Presented here are 27 T cell receptor beta chains from one specimen sequenced in a study of blood T cell repertoires in COVID-19. The method was immunoSEQ multiplex PCR; TCRdb's version includes in-frame clones alone and lacks a portion of them. The sample consists of 200,000 to 300,000 clones, more than 80% of them appearing once. Sequencing used peripheral blood. The receptors were sampled from a middle-aged woman with acute or convalescent COVID-19.

The chain carries TRBV12-3 or TRBV12-4 and TRBJ2-5; D remains unclear. The CDR3 spans 13 residues. V was pared by 3 bases and J by 3 bases, with 8 bases between. The CDR3 bases are TGTGCCAGCAGTTTTGGCAGTGAAGAGACCCAGTACTTC. It is translated as CASSFGSEETQYF.

The rearrangement joins TRBV10-3 to TRBJ1-2; D not certain. This CDR3 is built from 12 residues. Trimming left V 5 bases short and J 3 bases short, with 7 bases between. CDR1 ENHRY and CDR2 SYGVKD come from the germline V gene. The CDR3 loop reads CAISFSDYGYTF. CDR3 in DNA: TGTGCCATCAGTTTCTCTGACTATGGCTACACCTTC.

The chain carries TRBV10-3 and TRBJ2-2; D is possibly TRBD1 (5 bases). This CDR3 contains 14 residues. From germline, CDR1 is ENHRY and CDR2 SYGVKD. V was pared by 6 bases and J by 6 bases, with 14 bases between. The CDR3 spells CAIRPRVEAGELFF. The DNA of the CDR3 is TGTGCCATCAGGCCCAGGGTTGAGGCCGGGGAGCTGTTTTTT.

This chain connects TRBV5-6 to TRBJ1-2; 7 bases map to TRBD1. V dropped 0 bases and J dropped 8; count of bases not matched to a gene: 7. The germline V gene has CDR1 SGHDT and CDR2 YYEEEE. This CDR3 spans 14 amino acids. CDR3 sequence (DNA): TGTGCCAGCAGCTTGGAGGTGACAGGGAGAGGCTACACCTTC. This gives the protein CASSLEVTGRGYTF.

This chain uses TRBV7-9 with TRBJ1-4, with D tentatively TRBD1 (5 bases). Germline V lookup: CDR1 SEHNR, CDR2 FQNEAQ (reference sequence). Trimming left V 6 bases short and J 11 bases short, with 25 bases between. The CDR3 loop spans 16 amino acids. CDR3 sequence reads: CASRGPTASNMGKLFF. The CDR3 region has the DNA TGTGCCAGCAGGGGCCCGACAGCTTCTAATATGGGGAAACTGTTTTTT.

The V and J genes are TRBV5-4 and TRBJ1-2, with D possibly TRBD1 on 6 matching bases. The CDR3 extends over 14 amino acids. Germline CDR1 and CDR2: SGHNT and YYREEE (reference sequence). With 6 bases removed from V and 8 bases from J, the gap between germline ends came to 20 bases. Written as DNA, the CDR3 is TGTGCCAGCACCCAAAATATACAGGGATGGGGCTACACCTTC. Its protein is CASTQNIQGWGYTF.

J is TRBJ2-2 and V is TRBV6-6, with 7 bases matching TRBD1. Germline CDR1 and CDR2: MNHNY and SVGAGI (reference sequence). The CDR3 loop spans 16 amino acids. Trimming at V came to 6 bases and at J to 5 bases, leaving 12 bases not matched to a gene. In DNA form, the CDR3 reads TGTGCCAGCAGGGTAGACGGGACAGCAAGTACCGGGGAGCTGTTTTTT. Protein sequence: CASRVDGTASTGELFF.

The V and J genes are TRBV5-1 and TRBJ1-1; 8 bases are a match to TRBD1. The junction had 8 bases not matched to a gene; V was cut back by 0 bases and J by 10 bases. The CDR3 consists of 14 residues. The germline V gene has CDR1 SGHRS and CDR2 YFSETQ. CDR3 in DNA: TGCGCCAGCAGCTTGGCCTTGCAGGGGGCAGGAGCTTTCTTT. This gives the protein CASSLALQGAGAFF.

The rearrangement uses TRBV5-1 and TRBJ2-7, with 7 bases matching TRBD1. Germline-derived CDR1 and CDR2 are SGHRS and YFSETQ. The trim removed 0 bases at V and 5 bases at J, leaving 8 bases unmatched. This CDR3 spans 15 amino acids. The CDR3 reads CASSLGVKQGDEQYV. CDR3 nucleotide sequence: TGCGCCAGCAGCTTGGGAGTGAAGCAGGGGGACGAGCAGTACGTC.

The gene calls are TRBV11-2 and TRBJ1-6, with 9 positions matching TRBD1. Germline trimming cut 4 bases from V and 7 bases from J; bases unmatched to any gene: 5. Germline V gene data show CDR1 as SGHAT and CDR2 as FQNNGV. The CDR3 is 15 amino acids. As DNA, the CDR3 is TGTGCCAGCAGCTCGTCGGGACAGGGCAATTCACCCCTCCACTTT. Amino acids: CASSSSGQGNSPLHF. Using reference TRBV11-2 and TRBJ1-6 for the parts outside the CDR3, the full variable domain is EAGVAQSPRYKIIEKRQSVAFWCNPISGHATLYWYQQILGQGPKLLIQFQNNGVVDDSQLPKDRFSAERLKGVDSTLKIQPAKLEDSAVYLCASSSSGQGNSPLHFGNGTRLTVT.

The rearrangement joins TRBV28 to TRBJ1-5; 9 bases are a match to TRBD1. The germline gives CDR1 MDHEN, CDR2 SYDVKM. Trimming took 4 bases from V and 1 from J; bases not matched to a gene: 2. This CDR3 is built from 15 residues. The CDR3 DNA reads as TGTGCCAGCAGTTCGACAGGGGGGAGCAATCAGCCCCAGCATTTT. Its translation: CASSSTGGSNQPQHF.

V gene TRBV30 combines with J gene TRBJ1-2; tentatively, D is TRBD1 (6 bases). This CDR3 has 11 residues. Germline V gene lookup returns CDR1 GTSNPN and CDR2 SVGIG (reference sequence). V was trimmed by 7 bases and J by 4 bases, leaving 10 bases between them. The CDR3 bases are TGTGCCTCGGAAGGGGGCTATGGCTACACCTTC. It yields the protein CASEGGYGYTF.

The chain carries TRBV5-1 and TRBJ1-1; 10 positions match TRBD1. The CDR3 extends over 13 amino acids. Per the germline V gene, CDR1 is SGHRS and CDR2 is YFSETQ. V gave up 6 bases and J gave up 7 bases; unmatched junction bases: 6. This CDR3 reads CASTGQGEDEAFF. CDR3 in DNA: TGCGCCAGCACCGGACAGGGGGAGGATGAAGCTTTCTTT.

This clone was recorded only once. The V and J genes are TRBV6-1 and TRBJ1-2, with TRBD1 matching 8 bases. Germline V gene data show CDR1 as MNHNS and CDR2 as SASEGT. Germline trimming cut 0 bases from V and 2 bases from J; bases unmatched to any gene: 2. The CDR3 has 15 amino acids. DNA for the CDR3: TGTGCCAGCAGTGAAGCCTGGACAGGGAACTATGGCTACACCTTC. Encoded protein: CASSEAWTGNYGYTF.

The chain uses TRBV25-1 and TRBJ1-1, with TRBD1 as a possible D gene (6 bases). The CDR3 is 13 amino acids. Trimming removed 6 bases from V and 7 bases from J, with 15 bases in between. Germline V gene sequence: CDR1 MGHDK, CDR2 SYGVNS. The CDR3 DNA reads as TGTGCCAGCAGGGAGGACAGTTACTTTGAAGCTTTCTTT. The encoded protein is CASREDSYFEAFF.

This clone appeared a single time. The chain has TRBV5-6 and TRBJ2-3, with D perhaps TRBD2 (5 bases). CDR3 length: 17 residues. The V end was cut by 0 bases, the J end by 0 bases, with 14 bases between. Germline V lookup: CDR1 SGHDT, CDR2 YYEEEE. CDR3 residues: CASSLVRSGSSTDTQYF. Here the CDR3 DNA reads TGTGCCAGCAGCTTGGTGCGGAGCGGATCTAGCACAGATACGCAGTATTTT. Looking up the rest from reference TRBV5-6 and TRBJ2-3 gives the full variable domain: DAGVTQSPTHLIKTRGQQVTLRCSPKSGHDTVSWYQQALGQGPQFIFQYYEEEERQRGNFPDRFSGHQFPNYSSELNVNALLLGDSALYLCASSLVRSGSSTDTQYFGPGTRLTVL.

With respect to this clone: Other DNA sequences of this sample code for an identical CDR3. The J gene is TRBJ1-1, the V gene TRBV5-1, with no clear D. Trimming cost V 4 bases and J 0 bases, with 7 bases left between them. CDR3 length equals 13 residues. Per the germline V gene, CDR1 is SGHRS and CDR2 is YFSETQ. The CDR3 DNA follows: TGCGCCAGCAGCCTAACAGTGAACACTGAAGCTTTCTTT. Its protein is CASSLTVNTEAFF.

This chain uses TRBV7-2 with TRBJ1-1; TRBD1 is a possible D gene (5 bases). From germline, CDR1 is SGHTA and CDR2 FQGNSA. This CDR3 comprises 15 residues. Trimming took 3 bases from V and 2 from J, leaving 13 bases between them. CDR3 protein: CASSLGLQGNTEAFF. Here the CDR3 DNA reads TGTGCCAGCAGCTTGGGGCTTCAGGGAAACACTGAAGCTTTCTTT.

The chain recombines TRBV5-4 with TRBJ1-2, with a weak D call TRBD1 (5 bases). V dropped 1 base and J dropped 6 bases, with 13 bases sitting between them. This CDR3 contains 14 residues. CDR1 SGHNT and CDR2 YYREEE come from the germline V gene (reference sequence). The DNA for the CDR3 is TGTGCCAGCAGCTTGCACGCAGGGTCGGATGGCTACACCTTC. The encoded protein is CASSLHAGSDGYTF.

The V gene is TRBV6-2 or TRBV6-3, the J gene TRBJ2-5, with 13 bases that match TRBD2. Trimming at V came to 5 bases and at J to 5 bases, leaving 11 bases not matched to a gene. This CDR3 spans 17 amino acids. Germline lookup yields CDR1 MNHEY and CDR2 SVGEGT. The CDR3: CASSAPTSGGAVETQYF. CDR3 coding DNA: TGTGCCAGCAGTGCCCCAACTAGCGGGGGGGCCGTGGAGACCCAGTACTTC.

The chain uses TRBV27 and TRBJ2-3; no definite D call. The V end lost 2 bases, the J end lost 5 bases, and 8 bases lay between the germline ends. The CDR3 runs 13 residues. Germline V gives CDR1 MNHEY, CDR2 SMNVEV (reference sequence). Here the CDR3 reads CASSLAPGDTQYF. In DNA form, the CDR3 reads TGTGCCAGCAGTTTAGCCCCGGGAGATACGCAGTATTTT.

V is TRBV6-5 and J is TRBJ2-3, with 10 bases matching TRBD2. This CDR3 region has 14 residues. Germline-derived CDR1 and CDR2 are MNHEY and SVGAGI. V was pared by 8 bases and J by 1 base, with 3 bases of the junction left unmatched. The CDR3 nucleotides read TGTGCCAGCCAGGGGACTAGCGGCACAGATACGCAGTATTTT. This sequence encodes CASQGTSGTDTQYF.

J is TRBJ2-5 and V is TRBV2, with TRBD1 matching 10 bases. V lost 9 bases to trimming and J lost 5 bases; unmatched junction nucleotides: 6. Germline lookup yields CDR1 SNHLY and CDR2 FYNNEI. This CDR3 contains 13 residues. The CDR3 spells CASKTGGSETQYF. The CDR3 nucleotides read TGTGCCAGTAAGACAGGGGGCTCGGAGACCCAGTACTTC.

The gene calls are TRBV7-8 and TRBJ1-2; 7 bases align to TRBD1. CDR3 length: 16 residues. From germline, CDR1 is SGHVS and CDR2 FQNEAQ. The J segment lost 8 bases and the V segment lost 3 bases, leaving 15 bases of the junction unmatched. This chain's CDR3 is CASSFGTDRRLSGYTF. The CDR3, as DNA: TGTGCCAGCAGCTTTGGGACGGACAGGAGACTATCGGGCTACACCTTC. Full variable domain (outside the CDR3, taken from reference TRBV7-8 and TRBJ1-2): GAGVSQSPRYKVAKRGQDVALRCDPISGHVSLFWYQQALGQGPEFLTYFQNEAQLDKSGLPSDRFFAERPEGSVSTLKIQRTQQEDSAVYLCASSFGTDRRLSGYTFGSGTRLTVV.

This clone was counted a single time. The rearrangement joins TRBV11-2 to TRBJ1-2; a weak D match, TRBD1 (6 bases). V was shortened by 1 base and J by 4 bases, with 13 bases between the two germline ends. The V gene's germline CDR1 is SGHAT and CDR2 FQNNGV. The CDR3 is 15 residues long. This CDR3 reads CASSLATGRGYGYTF. The CDR3 bases are TGTGCCAGCAGCTTAGCGACAGGTCGGGGCTATGGCTACACCTTC. The whole variable domain, filled in from reference TRBV11-2 and TRBJ1-2, reads EAGVAQSPRYKIIEKRQSVAFWCNPISGHATLYWYQQILGQGPKLLIQFQNNGVVDDSQLPKDRFSAERLKGVDSTLKIQPAKLEDSAVYLCASSLATGRGYGYTFGSGTRLTVV.

The chain has TRBV6-1 and TRBJ1-2; the D gene is possibly TRBD1 (6 bases). The CDR3 loop spans 17 amino acids. Trimming took 2 bases from V and 0 from J, leaving 16 bases between them. The germline V gene has CDR1 MNHNS and CDR2 SASEGT. The CDR3 loop is CASSEYSSGGPNYGYTF. CDR3 bases: TGTGCCAGCAGTGAATATTCTTCGGGGGGCCCTAACTATGGCTACACCTTC.

Regarding this clone: Other nucleotide sequences in the sample specify the same CDR3. The chain couples TRBV6-5 to TRBJ1-1; D is uncertain. Germline CDR1 MNHEY, CDR2 SVGAGI. V shed 2 bases and J shed 5 bases, with 9 bases lying between them. This CDR3 has 13 residues. Written as DNA, the CDR3 is TGTGCCAGCAGTTACCCATCAGCGACTGAAGCTTTCTTT. It yields the protein CASSYPSATEAFF.